This T cell receptor beta chain was captured by sequencing in a study of CD8+ T cells in alopecia areata. Study-level points and caveats: Mice showed clearer TCR sharing than patients did, a gap that was possibly HLA-related.

Turning to this clone: The antigen remains unidentified.

In each case, RNA was isolated and then reverse transcribed into cDNA as the sequencing template. Some clones are missing from TCRdb's copy, which holds only in-frame ones; the method was immunoSEQ multiplex PCR. Among 250,000 or so clones listed, around 67% were seen once. The sample here was CD4+ T cells sorted from blood, taken at week 0. The receptor's source is a human donor with alopecia areata.

In DNA, the CDR3 is TGCAGCGTAAGACACCCAGCTAACTATGGCTACACCTTC. Protein: CSVRHPANYGYTF. The V call is TRBV29-1, the J call TRBJ1-2, with D hard to call. The germline V and J ends were trimmed by 6 bases and 0 bases, with 11 bases remaining between them. The CDR3 has 13 amino acids. Germline CDR1 and CDR2: SQVTM and ANQGSEA.